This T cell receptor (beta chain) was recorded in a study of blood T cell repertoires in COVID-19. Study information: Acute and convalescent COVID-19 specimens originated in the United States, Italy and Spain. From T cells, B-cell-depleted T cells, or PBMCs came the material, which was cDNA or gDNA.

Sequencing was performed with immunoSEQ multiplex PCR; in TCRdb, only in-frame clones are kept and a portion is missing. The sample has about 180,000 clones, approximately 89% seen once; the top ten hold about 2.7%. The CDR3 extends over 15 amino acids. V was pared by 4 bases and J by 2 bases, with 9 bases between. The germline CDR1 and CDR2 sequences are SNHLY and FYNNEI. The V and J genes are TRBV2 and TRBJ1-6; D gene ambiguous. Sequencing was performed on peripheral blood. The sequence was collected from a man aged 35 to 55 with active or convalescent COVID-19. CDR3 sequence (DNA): TGTGCCAGCAGTGTTTCAGGCGCCTATAATTCACCCCTCCACTTT. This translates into CASSVSGAYNSPLHF.